A selection of T cell receptor beta chains follows, all from one sample in a study of T cells in localized non-small cell lung cancer. The repertoire was sequenced with immunoSEQ multiplex PCR; TCRdb's copy has only in-frame clones and lacks some. The table shows some 2,200 clones, with 20% to 25% occurring only once. The sample was lung tumor tissue, taken before any cancer treatment. These receptors were taken from a man aged 40-75 years with stage II lung adenocarcinoma. CDR3s include the opening cysteine and the closing phenylalanine or tryptophan. A D gene is named only where the DNA matches it firmly. Not every row has a clone size; where given, it reads once, few, many or a size class.

V gene	J gene	CDR3 length	D gene	clone size	CDR3 DNA	CDR3 protein
TRBV18	TRBJ2-5	15	TRBD2	few	TGTGCCAGCTCACCACAAGCGGGGGTACAAGAGACCCAGTACTTC	CASSPQAGVQETQYF
TRBV30	TRBJ1-2	13	TRBD1	large	TGTGCCTGGAGCCGGGACAGCATCGGTGGCTACACCTTC	CAWSRDSIGGYTF
TRBV6-8	TRBJ1-1	14	TRBD1	NA	TGTGCCAGCAGTCCGGGACAGGGATACACTGAAGCTTTCTTT	CASSPGQGYTEAFF
TRBV6-8	TRBJ1-3	16	NA	NA	TGTGCCAGCAGTGTGGCATTCTCAATCTCTGGAAACACCATATATTTT	CASSVAFSISGNTIYF
TRBV4-1	TRBJ1-2	13	TRBD1	few	TGCGCCAGCAGCCAAGGACAGGGCTATGGCTACACCTTC	CASSQGQGYGYTF
TRBV18	TRBJ1-5	16	NA	NA	TGTGCCAGCTCACTTACCGGAGGGGCCCTTAATCAGCCCCAGCATTTT	CASSLTGGALNQPQHF
TRBV6-4	TRBJ1-1	11	NA	few	TGTGCCAGCAATGGGGACACTGAAGCTTTCTTT	CASNGDTEAFF
TRBV9	TRBJ2-7	15	NA	medium-sized	TGTGCCAGCAGCGTAGAAGGGTCGTACCCTAGGGAGCAGTACTTC	CASSVEGSYPREQYF
TRBV5-1	TRBJ1-2	14	NA	NA	TGCGCCAGCAGCCCGGGACGGAGTAACTATGGCTACACCTTC	CASSPGRSNYGYTF
TRBV30	TRBJ1-2	13	NA	few	TGTGCCTGGAGTGAAAAGAACATCTATGGCTACACCTTC	CAWSEKNIYGYTF
TRBV6-8	TRBJ2-7	12	NA	few	TGTGCCAGCAAAAGCGAATCCTACGAGCAGTACTTC	CASKSESYEQYF
TRBV9	TRBJ1-5	13	NA	NA	TGTGCCAGCACCCAAAATAGCAATCAGCCCCAGCATTTT	CASTQNSNQPQHF
TRBV19	TRBJ1-4	14	NA	NA	TGTGCCAGTAGTATAAAGGCAGGCTCCGAAAAACTGTTTTTT	CASSIKAGSEKLFF
TRBV6-7	TRBJ1-1	11	NA	NA	TGTGCCAGCAGTTACATGGGGGTGGCTTTCTTT	CASSYMGVAFF
TRBV30	TRBJ2-1	15	NA	NA	TGTGCCTGGAGTACAGGGAGTTTTATTAGGAATGAGCAGTTCTTC	CAWSTGSFIRNEQFF
TRBV11-3	TRBJ1-1	14	TRBD1	NA	TGTGCCAGCAGCTGGACAGGGGCAAACACTGAAGCTTTCTTT	CASSWTGANTEAFF
TRBV18	TRBJ1-1	15	NA	NA	TGTGCCAGCTCACCAGTGGACAGCTTGAACACTGAAGCTTTCTTT	CASSPVDSLNTEAFF
TRBV4-1	TRBJ2-5	18	TRBD2	few	TGCGCCAGCAGCCCCCGGGGAAGTAGCGGGGGAATTTGGGAGACCCAGTACTTC	CASSPRGSSGGIWETQYF
TRBV14	TRBJ2-7	15	NA	NA	TGTGCCAGCAGCCAAGGGCGAGGGTTTTCTTACGAGCAGTACTTC	CASSQGRGFSYEQYF
TRBV19	TRBJ2-7	14	NA	NA	TGTGCCAGTAGTTATGGCAGGGGCCTCTACGAGCAGTACTTC	CASSYGRGLYEQYF
TRBV11-3	TRBJ2-3	16	TRBD1	few	TGTGCCAGCACCGCCGCGGGACAGGGGAGCACAGATACGCAGTATTTT	CASTAAGQGSTDTQYF
TRBV11-3	TRBJ1-1	14	NA	few	TGTGCCAGCAGCTTAATGGGGGGGAACACTGAAGCTTTCTTT	CASSLMGGNTEAFF
TRBV12-5	TRBJ1-2	13	NA	once	TGTGCTAGTGGTTTGGAAGAAAGGAATGGCTACACCTTC	CASGLEERNGYTF